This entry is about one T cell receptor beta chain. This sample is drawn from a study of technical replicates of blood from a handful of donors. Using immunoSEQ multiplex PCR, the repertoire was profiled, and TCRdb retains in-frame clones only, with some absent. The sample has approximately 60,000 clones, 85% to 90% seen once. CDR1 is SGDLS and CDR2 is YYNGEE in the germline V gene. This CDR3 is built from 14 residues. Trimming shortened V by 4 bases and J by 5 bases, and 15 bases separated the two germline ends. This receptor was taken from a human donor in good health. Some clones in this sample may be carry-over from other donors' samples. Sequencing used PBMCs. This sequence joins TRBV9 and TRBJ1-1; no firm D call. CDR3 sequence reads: CASSPPAGLTEAFF. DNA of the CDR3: TGTGCCAGCAGCCCTCCCGCGGGCCTTACTGAAGCTTTCTTT.